The present entry profiles one TCR beta chain with its context. The sample belongs to a study of blood T cell repertoires in COVID-19. Study context: Material from acute and convalescent COVID-19 was sourced from the United States, Italy and Spain.

J was trimmed by 7 bases and V by 0 bases; bases with no gene match: 7. The CDR3 length is 16 residues. Germline CDR1 SGDLS, CDR2 YYNGEE. In the authors' workflow: Amplified reference gene primers provided the basis for estimating nucleated cell counts. The data were produced by immunoSEQ multiplex PCR, yet TCRdb's version contains in-frame clones alone and is incomplete. That table supplies the V and J calls and clone size; D and trimming were determined from the DNA. This sample yields some 120,000 clones, of which around nine tenths are seen a single time; 1.5% to 2% belongs to the top ten. Sequencing was performed on peripheral blood. The V gene is TRBV9, the J gene TRBJ2-1; TRBD2 aligns across 10 bases. This TCR was recovered from a human donor with active COVID-19. The donor label of this sample is uncertain. The DNA of the CDR3 is TGTGCCAGCAGCGTAGATTCTAGCGGGGGATTTAATGAGCAGTTCTTC. Amino acid sequence: CASSVDSSGGFNEQFF.